This TCR beta chain was sequenced in a study of OX40 agonist ivuxolimab in advanced cancers. Clones were sequenced by immunoSEQ multiplex PCR, and TCRdb holds only the in-frame ones, with some missing. The sample yields about 37,000 clones, over 75% seen once. Regarding the study as a whole: Dose levels from 0.1 to 3.0 mg/kg saw CD4+ and CD8+ blood T cells expand clonally by week 6. More expanded clones were found, on average, in CD8+ than in CD4+ T cells.

This CDR3 is 14 amino acids long. The J segment lost 6 bases and the V segment lost 6 bases, leaving 10 bases of the junction unmatched. Germline lookup yields CDR1 MNHEY and CDR2 SMNVEV (reference sequence). On this clone: Its antigen is as yet unknown.

This rearrangement joins TRBV27 to TRBJ1-2; 7 bases agree with TRBD1. The sequence was obtained from an adult with an advanced solid tumor such as melanoma, head and neck, liver or kidney cancer. Material: CD4+ or CD8+ T cells sorted from blood, obtained in a trial of the OX40 agonist ivuxolimab. CDR3 in DNA: TGTGCCAGCAGGGTCATAGGGGGCGAAAATGGCTACACCTTC. Translation: CASRVIGGENGYTF.